This T cell receptor (beta chain) was profiled in a study of OX40 agonist ivuxolimab in advanced cancers. About the study as a whole: Ivuxolimab was a fully human IgG2 agonistic monoclonal antibody targeting the costimulatory receptor OX40 (CD134). Intravenous ivuxolimab was administered to patients every 2 weeks at six dose levels: 0.01, 0.1, 0.3, 1.5, 3 and 10 mg/kg. Of the roughly 54 dose-escalation patients, hepatocellular carcinoma was present in some 19, melanoma in some 15, renal cell carcinoma in 9 and head and neck cancer in 9. In the dose-escalation cohort, 82.7% of patients were male, and the mean age was approximately 55 years, with a range of 23 to 79. Prior anti-PD-1, anti-PD-L1 or anti-CTLA-4 therapy was permitted, and 40% of dose-escalation patients had received checkpoint inhibitors. Partial responses were achieved by three dose-escalation patients, of whom one had hepatocellular carcinoma and two had cutaneous melanoma. Peripheral TCRbeta sequencing aimed to test whether ivuxolimab altered TCR sequence diversity and caused clonal T-cell expansion. The paper reports the monotherapy dose-escalation portion (N = 52 patients) of the phase I ivuxolimab trial. Findings and caveats that apply to the study as a whole: The antigen specificity of the peripheral T cells that underwent clonal expansion was not determined. In the 0.1-3.0 mg/kg groups, partial responders were among the patients with the lowest normalized peripheral clonal expansion, particularly in CD8+ T cells. At doses of 0.1 to 3.0 mg/kg, clonal expansion of both CD4+ and CD8+ blood T cells was observed from baseline to week 6. On average, CD8+ T cells showed more expanded clones than CD4+ T cells after ivuxolimab. Low levels of normalized T-cell clonal expansion were also seen in some nonresponding patients.

To sequence the TCRbeta CDR3 region, genomic DNA was isolated from the sorted cells. TCRbeta CDR3 regions were sequenced using the immunoSEQ Assay. Held by TCRdb, this immuneACCESS table contains in-frame sequences only and omits some clones. Under half of the omission traces to an unresolved V gene where checked; the cause of the rest is unknown. The sample table records nearly 60,000 clones; approximately 88% of these occur just once. Around 3.2% of the sample lies in the top ten. The trim is 0 bases for V and 8 bases for J, with a gap of 10 bases between the germline ends. As encoded in the germline V gene, CDR1 is MGHRA while CDR2 is YSYEKL. The CDR3 numbers 14 residues from cysteine through phenylalanine. This entry keeps only the CDR3 DNA: 42 bases, framed from base 1. Patients with a history of autoimmune disease or receiving systemic immunosuppression were excluded from the trial. Peripheral blood for TCR sequencing was drawn from every dose cohort at baseline, at cycle 4 day 1 and at cycle 7 day 1. The samples were drawn from a first-in-human, open-label, multicenter phase I dose-escalation trial of ivuxolimab. The trial enrolled adults with locally advanced or metastatic head and neck squamous cell, hepatocellular, melanoma or renal cell carcinoma. Before TCR sequencing, CD4+ T cells and CD8+ T cells were sorted from peripheral blood as separate populations.

Worth noting for this clone: Its antigen is currently not known. Per-base qualities were not stored, and no clone one base away is much larger.

This chain joins TRBV4-1 to TRBJ1-4, with the D gene uncertain. The sequence derives from an adult with an advanced solid tumor such as melanoma, head and neck, liver or kidney cancer. The starting material was CD4+ or CD8+ T cells sorted from blood, obtained in a trial of the OX40 agonist ivuxolimab. The CDR3: CASSQEGTGEKLFF. The nucleotide sequence reads as follows: TGCGCCAGCAGCCAAGAGGGCACGGGGGAAAAACTGTTTTTT.